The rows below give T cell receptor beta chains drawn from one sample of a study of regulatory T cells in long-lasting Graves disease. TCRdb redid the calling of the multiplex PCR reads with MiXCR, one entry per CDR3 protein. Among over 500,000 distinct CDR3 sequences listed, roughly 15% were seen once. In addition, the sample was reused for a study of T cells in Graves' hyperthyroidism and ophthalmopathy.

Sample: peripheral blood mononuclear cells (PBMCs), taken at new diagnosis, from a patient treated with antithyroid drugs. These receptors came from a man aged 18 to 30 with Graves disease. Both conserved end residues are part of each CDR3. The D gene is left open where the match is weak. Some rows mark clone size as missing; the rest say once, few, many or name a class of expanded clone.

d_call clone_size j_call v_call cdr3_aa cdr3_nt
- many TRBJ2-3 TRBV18 CASSPPSGLSTDTQYF TGTGCCAGCTCACCGCCCAGCGGGCTGAGCACAGATACGCAGTATTTT
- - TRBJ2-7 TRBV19 CASSITPGNYEQYF TGTGCCAGTAGTATTACGCCAGGGAACTACGAGCAGTACTTC
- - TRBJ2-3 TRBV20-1 CSARDLQEGIDTQYF TGCAGTGCTAGAGATCTTCAGGAGGGGATCGATACGCAGTATTTT
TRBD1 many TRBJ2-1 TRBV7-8 CASSLRDRDFSDNEQFF TGTGCCAGCAGCCTACGGGACAGGGACTTTTCGGACAATGAGCAGTTCTTC
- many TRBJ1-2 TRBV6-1 CASSEEEGHWRGYTF TGTGCCAGCAGTGAAGAGGAAGGGCACTGGCGGGGCTACACCTTC
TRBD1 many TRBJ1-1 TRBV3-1 CASSPGGQGRTEAFF TGTGCCAGCAGCCCAGGGGGACAGGGGAGAACTGAAGCTTTCTTT
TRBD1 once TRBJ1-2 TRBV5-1 CASSWGTGDAYGYTF TGCGCCAGCAGCTGGGGCACAGGGGATGCCTATGGCTACACCTTC
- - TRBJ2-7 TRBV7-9 CASSRGGRAYEQYF TGTGCCAGCAGCCGTGGGGGGCGAGCCTACGAGCAGTACTTC
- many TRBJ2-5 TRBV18 CASSPGTRETQYF TGTGCCAGCTCACCAGGGACACGCGAGACCCAGTACTTC
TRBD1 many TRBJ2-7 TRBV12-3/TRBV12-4 CASTDTGTGYEQYF TGTGCCAGCACCGATACCGGGACAGGCTACGAGCAGTACTTC
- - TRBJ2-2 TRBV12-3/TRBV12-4 CASRNVGYTGELFF TGTGCCAGCAGGAATGTGGGCTACACCGGGGAGCTGTTTTTT
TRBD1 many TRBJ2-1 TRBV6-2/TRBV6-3 CASSYFTGDNEQFF TGTGCCAGCAGTTATTTTACAGGGGACAATGAGCAGTTCTTC
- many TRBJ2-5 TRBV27 CASSSYRDIWVQYF TGTGCCAGCAGTTCATACCGGGACATATGGGTCCAGTACTTC
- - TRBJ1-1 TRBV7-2 CASSSTLSTEAFF TGTGCCAGCAGCTCGACTCTGAGCACTGAAGCTTTCTTT
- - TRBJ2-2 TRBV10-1 CASSESPTGELFF TGCGCCAGCAGTGAGTCCCCCACCGGGGAGCTGTTTTTT
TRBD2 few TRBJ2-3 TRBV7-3 CASSSNPSGRISDTQYF TGTGCCAGCAGCTCCAACCCTAGCGGGAGAATTTCAGATACGCAGTATTTT
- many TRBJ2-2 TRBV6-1 CASRPGTGELFF TGTGCCAGCAGGCCAGGCACCGGGGAGCTGTTTTTT
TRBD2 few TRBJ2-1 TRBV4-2 CASRQEIPGLAGDNEQFF TGTGCCAGCAGACAGGAGATACCGGGACTAGCGGGAGACAATGAGCAGTTCTTC
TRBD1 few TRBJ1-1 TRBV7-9 CASSPLEGANTEAFF TGTGCCAGCAGCCCCCTCGAGGGGGCGAACACTGAAGCTTTCTTT
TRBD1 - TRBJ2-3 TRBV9 CASSMPGQGATDTQYF TGTGCCAGCAGCATGCCCGGACAGGGGGCCACAGATACGCAGTATTTT
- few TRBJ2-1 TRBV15 CATRGYRAKVF TGTGCCACCAGGGGGTACAGGGCCAAAGTCTTC
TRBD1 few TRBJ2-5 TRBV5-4 CASSHRGTGGETQYF TGTGCCAGCAGCCACCGCGGGACAGGGGGGGAGACCCAGTACTTC
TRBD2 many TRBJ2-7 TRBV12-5 CASGLVGSGTYEQYF TGTGCTAGTGGTTTGGTAGGTAGCGGGACCTACGAGCAGTACTTC
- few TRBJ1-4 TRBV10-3 CAISESGRASNEKLFF TGTGCCATCAGTGAGTCGGGCAGGGCAAGTAATGAAAAACTGTTTTTT
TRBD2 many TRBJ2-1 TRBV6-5 CASSYAGTRINEQFF TGTGCCAGCAGTTACGCCGGGACTAGGATCAATGAGCAGTTCTTC
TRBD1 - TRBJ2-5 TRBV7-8 CASSLVTGAETQYF TGTGCCAGCAGCTTAGTTACAGGGGCGGAGACCCAGTACTTC
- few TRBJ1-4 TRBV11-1 CASSESATNEKLFF TGTGCCAGCAGCGAGTCTGCAACTAATGAAAAACTGTTTTTT
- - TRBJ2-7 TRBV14 CASSQTMNSYEQYF TGTGCCAGCAGCCAAACAATGAACTCCTACGAGCAGTACTTC
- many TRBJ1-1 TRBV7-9 CASSLLSGTEAFF TGTGCCAGCAGCTTATTAAGTGGGACTGAAGCTTTCTTT
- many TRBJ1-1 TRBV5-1 CASSLVGPPQQAFF TGCGCCAGCAGCTTGGTGGGACCCCCCCAACAAGCTTTCTTT
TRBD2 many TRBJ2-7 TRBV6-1 CASSAPPGLAGAEQYF TGTGCCAGCAGTGCCCCCCCGGGACTAGCGGGAGCCGAGCAGTACTTC
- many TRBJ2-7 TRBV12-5 CASKRSSYEQYF TGTGCTAGCAAGAGGAGCTCCTACGAGCAGTACTTC
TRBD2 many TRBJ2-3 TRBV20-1 CSATRLAARTDTQYF TGCAGTGCTACCCGACTAGCGGCCCGCACAGATACGCAGTATTTT
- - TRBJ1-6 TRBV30 CAWSVVASPLHF TGTGCCTGGAGTGTAGTGGCTTCACCCCTCCACTTT
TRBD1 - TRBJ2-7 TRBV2 CASSEALGTDYYEQYF TGTGCCAGCAGTGAAGCGCTTGGGACAGATTACTACGAGCAGTACTTC
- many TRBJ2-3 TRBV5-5 CASSIGQHTDTQYF TGTGCCAGCAGCATAGGACAGCACACAGATACGCAGTATTTT
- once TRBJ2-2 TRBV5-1 CASSPTGSNAGELFF TGCGCCAGCAGCCCTACAGGGTCGAACGCCGGGGAGCTGTTTTTT
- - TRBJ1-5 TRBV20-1 CSAAPDLNQPQHF TGCAGTGCTGCCCCGGACCTTAATCAGCCCCAGCATTTT
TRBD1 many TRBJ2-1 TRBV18 CASSYGQGSMHEQFF TGTGCCAGCTCATACGGACAGGGGAGCATGCATGAGCAGTTCTTC
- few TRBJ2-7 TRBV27 CASSGGARYEQYF TGTGCCAGCTCTGGGGGGGCCCGCTACGAGCAGTACTTC
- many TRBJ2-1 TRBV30 CAWTSYNEQFF TGTGCCTGGACCTCCTACAATGAGCAGTTCTTC
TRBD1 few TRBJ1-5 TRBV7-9 CASRQGSQPQHF TGTGCCAGCAGACAGGGGTCCCAGCCCCAGCATTTT
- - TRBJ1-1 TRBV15 CATSRGEHENTEAFF TGTGCCACCAGCAGAGGGGAACACGAGAACACTGAAGCTTTCTTT
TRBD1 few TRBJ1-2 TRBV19 CASSITGQGIYGYTF TGTGCCAGTAGTATCACGGGACAGGGAATTTATGGCTACACCTTC
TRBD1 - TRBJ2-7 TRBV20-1 CSARDGDRGLYEQYF TGCAGTGCTAGAGATGGGGACAGGGGCTTGTACGAGCAGTACTTC
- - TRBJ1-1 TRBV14 CASSQVGLIRFSEAFF TGTGCCAGCAGCCAAGTTGGACTTATCAGGTTCTCTGAAGCTTTCTTT
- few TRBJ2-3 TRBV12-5 CASGFSQPKRTDTQYF TGTGCTAGTGGTTTCAGCCAGCCAAAGCGCACAGATACGCAGTATTTT